The rows below give T cell receptor beta chains drawn from one sample of a study of T cells after yellow fever vaccination. TCRdb passed the 5' RACE reads through MiXCR, listing each CDR3 protein once. Seen here are a few hundred thousand distinct CDR3 sequences, 6.8% observed once, and the top ten hold roughly a sixth. Here the sequenced sample was PBMCs, taken roughly seven weeks after the first yellow fever vaccination. The source of these receptors is a man aged 18 to 35 who received the YFV17D yellow fever vaccine. Both conserved end residues are part of each CDR3. The D gene is left open where the match is weak. A clone size is listed for some rows: how often the clone was seen (once, few, many), or a class if it is expanded.

D gene | clone size | J gene | V gene | CDR3 DNA | CDR3 protein
TRBD1 | many | TRBJ2-7 | TRBV12-3/TRBV12-4 | TGTGCCAGCGGAACCGGGACAGGGTCCGAGCAGTACTTC | CASGTGTGSEQYF
TRBD2 | NA | TRBJ2-1 | TRBV9 | TGTGCCAGCAGCGCCACCGCTAGCGGGTCCTACAATGAGCAGTTCTTC | CASSATASGSYNEQFF
NA | NA | TRBJ2-3 | TRBV6-5 | TGTGCCAGCAGTTACTCCCAGGGGACCCGCACAGATACGCAGTATTTT | CASSYSQGTRTDTQYF
NA | NA | TRBJ2-3 | TRBV10-3 | TGTGCCATCAGTGAGTCTTCCGGGAGAGTCAAGGATACGCAGTATTTT | CAISESSGRVKDTQYF
TRBD2 | NA | TRBJ2-2 | TRBV6-1 | TGTGCCAGCACGCAGCGCTTTACAGCGGGGGAGAACACCGGGGAGCTGTTTTTT | CASTQRFTAGENTGELFF
NA | NA | TRBJ2-3 | TRBV28 | TGTGCCAGCAGTCGACGCGGCCAGGCAGATACGCAGTATTTT | CASSRRGQADTQYF
NA | many | TRBJ2-7 | TRBV29-1 | TGCAGCGTGACGACCTACGAGCAGTACTTC | CSVTTYEQYF
NA | NA | TRBJ1-6 | TRBV7-2 | TGTGCCAGCAGCCCCCGGGAGGGAGACCTTTCACCCCTCCACTTT | CASSPREGDLSPLHF
NA | NA | TRBJ1-1 | TRBV7-3 | TGTGCCAGCAGCCTCGAGCTGTACACTGAAGCTTTCTTT | CASSLELYTEAFF
NA | few | TRBJ2-6 | TRBV18 | TGTGCCAGCTCACCGGAACTGGGGGGGGCCAACGTCCTGACTTTC | CASSPELGGANVLTF
TRBD1 | few | TRBJ1-2 | TRBV2 | TGTGCCAGTACGAGAGGGACAGCCTCTAACTATGGCTACACCTTC | CASTRGTASNYGYTF
NA | NA | TRBJ1-1 | TRBV19 | TGTGCCAGTAGGGACAGAAACACTGAAGCTTTCTTT | CASRDRNTEAFF
NA | many | TRBJ2-1 | TRBV12-3/TRBV12-4 | TGTGCCAGCAGTCCGACTGGGGCACGTGTCGATGAGCAGTTCTTC | CASSPTGARVDEQFF
NA | many | TRBJ2-3 | TRBV5-5 | TGTGCCAGCAGCTGGAACACAGATACGCAGTATTTT | CASSWNTDTQYF